This T cell receptor (beta chain) comes out of a study of blood T cell repertoires in COVID-19. Study at large: COVID-19 samples collected from the United States, Italy and Spain covered acute and convalescent phases. Sources were T cells, B-cell-depleted T cells, or PBMCs; the material itself was cDNA or gDNA.

Trimming took off 5 bases at V and 2 bases at J, with 10 bases between the two ends. CDR1 and CDR2 (germline): LNHDA, SQIVND (reference sequence). This CDR3 has 13 residues. Authors' analysis steps: Amplification from reference gene primers served as the basis for estimated nucleated cell counts. Profiled with immunoSEQ multiplex PCR; TCRdb holds only in-frame clones, not every one. The V and J calls and clone size come from that table; D and trimming were worked out from the DNA. The repertoire has approximately 97,000 clones, approximately 87% of them found once; the top ten carry just under 20%. J is TRBJ2-7 and V is TRBV19; D ambiguous. The receptor was derived from a human donor in a cohort sampled during active COVID-19. Source material: peripheral blood. The CDR3 protein is CASSVGGAYEQYF. The CDR3 DNA follows: TGTGCCAGTAGTGTTGGCGGCGCCTACGAGCAGTACTTC.